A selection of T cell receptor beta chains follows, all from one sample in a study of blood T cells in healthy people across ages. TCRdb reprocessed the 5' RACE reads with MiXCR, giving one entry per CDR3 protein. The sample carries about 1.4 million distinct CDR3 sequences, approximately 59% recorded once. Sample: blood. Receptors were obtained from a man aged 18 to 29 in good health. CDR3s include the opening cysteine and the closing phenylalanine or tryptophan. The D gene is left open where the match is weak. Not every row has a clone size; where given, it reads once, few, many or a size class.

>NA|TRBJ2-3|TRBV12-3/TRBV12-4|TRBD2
TGTGCCAGTAGTTACCGGGGGGGCGTTACGTTTAGCACAGATACGCAGTATTTT
CASSYRGGVTFSTDTQYF
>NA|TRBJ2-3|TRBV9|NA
TGTGCCAGCAGCCCCAGTGTCCGGACAGATACGCAGTATTTT
CASSPSVRTDTQYF
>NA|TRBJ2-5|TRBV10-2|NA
TGCGTCAGCAGTGCCAGCACCACTAGCTGCCAAGAGACCCAGTACTTC
CVSSASTTSCQETQYF
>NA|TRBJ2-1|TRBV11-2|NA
TGTGCCAGCAGCTTAGATCTAAGGGTAGGGGATGAGCAGTTCTTC
CASSLDLRVGDEQFF
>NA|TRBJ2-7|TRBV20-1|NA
TGCAGTGCTAGAGACCCACGGCGGGAAGGCTACGAGCAGTACTTC
CSARDPRREGYEQYF
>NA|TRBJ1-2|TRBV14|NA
TGTGCCAGCAGCCAGCACTTTACAGGGGGCTACACCTTC
CASSQHFTGGYTF
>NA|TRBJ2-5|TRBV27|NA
TGTGCCAGCAGTTTATTGAGGGGGGCCCCTCCAAAAGAGACCCAGTACTTC
CASSLLRGAPPKETQYF
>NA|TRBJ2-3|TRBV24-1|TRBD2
TGTGCCACCAGTGGGCCCGTCGGCGGGGGGGCTGATACGCAGTATTTT
CATSGPVGGGADTQYF
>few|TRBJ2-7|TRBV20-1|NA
TGCAGTGCCCCGGGACTTACTTACGAGCAGTACTTC
CSAPGLTYEQYF
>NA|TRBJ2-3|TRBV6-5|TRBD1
TGTGCCAGCAGTTCGTGGGACAGGGGGGGAGATACGCAGTATTTT
CASSSWDRGGDTQYF
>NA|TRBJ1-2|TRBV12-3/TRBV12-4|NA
TGTGCCAGCAGTCGTAGGGGGGGCAGGGATGGCTACACCTTC
CASSRRGGRDGYTF
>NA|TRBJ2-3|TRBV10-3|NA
TGTGCCATCCCCCCGACTGGCGGGAAAGATACGCAGTATTTT
CAIPPTGGKDTQYF
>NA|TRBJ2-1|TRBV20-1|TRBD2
TGCAGTGCTGAGCGGGATAGTGGCAATGAGCAGTTCTTC
CSAERDSGNEQFF
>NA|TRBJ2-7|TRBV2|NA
TGTGCCAGCAGCCTCTACGAGCGGTACTTC
CASSLYERYF
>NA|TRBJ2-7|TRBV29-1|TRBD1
TGCAGCGTCCCCGCAGTCGGGGACAGGGTCGACGAGCAGTACTTC
CSVPAVGDRVDEQYF
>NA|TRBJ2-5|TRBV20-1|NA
TGCAGTGCTAGAGAGTGGGCGGCCCAGTACTTC
CSAREWAAQYF
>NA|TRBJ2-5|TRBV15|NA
TGTGCCACCAGCAGAGTAGGGTGGGAGACCCAGTACTTC
CATSRVGWETQYF
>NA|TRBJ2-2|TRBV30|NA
TGTGCCTGGAGGAGAGCGGAGAACACCGGGGAGCTGTTTTTT
CAWRRAENTGELFF
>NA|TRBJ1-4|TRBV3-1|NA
TGTGCCAGCAGCCAGGTACAGGGTATCGACGAAAAACTGTTTTTT
CASSQVQGIDEKLFF
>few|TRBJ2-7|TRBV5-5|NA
TGTGCCAGCAGCTTGGCGGGCACGAAGACCTACGAGCAGTACTTC
CASSLAGTKTYEQYF
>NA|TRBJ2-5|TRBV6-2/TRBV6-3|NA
TGTGCCAGCAGTTACTCCATACAAGAGACCCAGTACTTC
CASSYSIQETQYF
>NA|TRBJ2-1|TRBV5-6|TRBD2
TGTGCCGGCAGCGCCGGACTAGCGGAGTACAATGAGCAGTTCTTC
CAGSAGLAEYNEQFF
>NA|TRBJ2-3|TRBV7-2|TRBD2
TGTGCCAGCAGCTTAGTTAGCGGGGATACGCAGTATTTT
CASSLVSGDTQYF
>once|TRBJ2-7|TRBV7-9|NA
TGTGCCAGCAGCCGAGGGGCGGCCTTACTACCGGACGAGCAGTACTTC
CASSRGAALLPDEQYF
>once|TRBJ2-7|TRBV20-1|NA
TGCAGTGCTAGAGCAGAGCACAATGAGCAGTACTTC
CSARAEHNEQYF
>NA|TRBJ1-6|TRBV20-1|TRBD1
TGCAGTGCTAGAGACCCCGGGACAGGGCCTAATTCACCCCTCCACTTT
CSARDPGTGPNSPLHF
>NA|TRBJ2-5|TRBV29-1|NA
TGCAGCGATTGGGTAAAGGGTGGGCAAGAGACCCAGTACTTC
CSDWVKGGQETQYF
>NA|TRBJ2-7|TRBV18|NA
TGTGCCAGCTCACGTAAGGGATCCTACGAGCAGTACTTC
CASSRKGSYEQYF
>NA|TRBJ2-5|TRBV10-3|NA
TGTGCCATCAGCCGACAGGCCCAAGAGACCCAGTACTTC
CAISRQAQETQYF
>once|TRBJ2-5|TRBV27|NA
TGTGCCAGCAGTAAGGCCGACCGGGAGACCCAGTACTTC
CASSKADRETQYF
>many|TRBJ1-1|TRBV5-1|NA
TGCGCCAGCAGCCCGGATGGCCGCACGGGAGAAGCTTTCTTT
CASSPDGRTGEAFF
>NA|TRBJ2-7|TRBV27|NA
TGTGCCAGCAGTGCCACAGGGAGGGGGGGTTCCTACGAGCAGTACTTC
CASSATGRGGSYEQYF
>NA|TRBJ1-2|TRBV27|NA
TGTGCCAGCGGGGACGGACCATCCTATGGCTACACCTTC
CASGDGPSYGYTF
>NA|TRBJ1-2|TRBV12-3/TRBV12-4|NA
TGTGCCAGCAGTAGCACCAGGGTTGGCTACACCTTC
CASSSTRVGYTF
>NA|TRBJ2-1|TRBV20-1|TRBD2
TGCAGTGCTACTACGATTCGACTAGCGGGAAGTTGGAATGAGCAGTTCTTC
CSATTIRLAGSWNEQFF
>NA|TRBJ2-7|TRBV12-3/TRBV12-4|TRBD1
TGTGCCAGCAGTTTAAAGGGACAGTACGAGCAGTACTTC
CASSLKGQYEQYF
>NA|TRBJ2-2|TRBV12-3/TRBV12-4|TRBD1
TGTGCCAGCAGTTTAGGACGGGGACAGGGAATCAGCACCGGGGAGCTGTTTTTT
CASSLGRGQGISTGELFF
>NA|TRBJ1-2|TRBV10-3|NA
TGTGCCATCAGTGAGACATCATATTACGGAAACTATGGCTACACCTTC
CAISETSYYGNYGYTF
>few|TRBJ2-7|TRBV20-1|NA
TGCAGTGCTAGTTCTAGATCCGTCTACGAGCAGTACTTC
CSASSRSVYEQYF
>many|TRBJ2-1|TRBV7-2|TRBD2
TGTGCCAGCACCCTTGGGGCTAGCGGGGGTTACAATGAGCAGTTCTTC
CASTLGASGGYNEQFF
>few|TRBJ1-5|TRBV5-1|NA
TGCGCCAGCAGCTTGGTCGGTTCTGGTCAGCCCCAGCATTTT
CASSLVGSGQPQHF
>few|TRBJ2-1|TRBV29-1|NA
TGCAGCCCCGCCATTCGGGATGAGCAGTTCTTC
CSPAIRDEQFF
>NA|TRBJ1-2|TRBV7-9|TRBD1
TGTGCCAGCAGCTTAGTAGGGGGACAGGGGGCAAGTGGAGATGGCTACACCTTC
CASSLVGGQGASGDGYTF
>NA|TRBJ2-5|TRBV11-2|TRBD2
TGTGCCAGCAGCCGGGGGGACCATCCCGAGACCCAGTACTTC
CASSRGDHPETQYF
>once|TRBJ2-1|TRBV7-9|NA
TGTGCCAGCAGCTTAGCGGGGGCGGGGGCGGATGAGCAGTTCTTC
CASSLAGAGADEQFF
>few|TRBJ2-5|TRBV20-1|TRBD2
TGCAGTGCTAGCTTCCTAGCGGCGATAGAGACCCAGTACTTC
CSASFLAAIETQYF
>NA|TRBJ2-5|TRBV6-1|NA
TGTGCCAGCAGTGAACAGGTGACAGTATATAACGGGGAACAAGAGACCCAGTACTTC
CASSEQVTVYNGEQETQYF
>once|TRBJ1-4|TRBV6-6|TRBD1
TGTGCCAGCGATGGACAGGGCGAAGAGGGATTTAAAAAACTGTTTTTT
CASDGQGEEGFKKLFF
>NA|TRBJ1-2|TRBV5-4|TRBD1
TGTGCCAGCAGCCTGCGGGGAGGGGGCATTGGCTACACCTTC
CASSLRGGGIGYTF
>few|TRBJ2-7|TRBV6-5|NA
TGTGCCAGCCGGAGGGAGAGCTCCTACGAGCAGTACTTC
CASRRESSYEQYF
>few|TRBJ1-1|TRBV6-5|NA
TGTGCCAGCAGTTTCGGCCCAGGCGACACTGAAGCTTTCTTT
CASSFGPGDTEAFF
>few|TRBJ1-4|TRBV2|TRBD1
TGTGCCAGCAGTAGGGGACAGGGCTTTGAAAAACTGTTTTTT
CASSRGQGFEKLFF
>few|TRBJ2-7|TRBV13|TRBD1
TGTGCCAGCAGCTTAAAAAACAGGGGGCGTTACGAGCAGTACTTC
CASSLKNRGRYEQYF
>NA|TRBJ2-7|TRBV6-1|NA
TGTGCCAGCAGTGAAATTAAGTCCTACGAGCAGTACTTC
CASSEIKSYEQYF
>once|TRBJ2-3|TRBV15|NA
TGTGCCACCAGCAGAGAACCCCCCGACACAGATACGCAGTATTTT
CATSREPPDTDTQYF
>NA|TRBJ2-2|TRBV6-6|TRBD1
TGTGCCAGCAGCCCCCAGGACAGGGCCGGGGAGCTGTTTTTT
CASSPQDRAGELFF
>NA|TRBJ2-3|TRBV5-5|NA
TGTGCCAGCGGATGGGGAGTGAACACAGATACGCAGTATTTT
CASGWGVNTDTQYF
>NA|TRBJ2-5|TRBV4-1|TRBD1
TGCGCCAGCAGCCAAGGACAGGGGTCAGGCGGAGAGACCCAGTACTTC
CASSQGQGSGGETQYF
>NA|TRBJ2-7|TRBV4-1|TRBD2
TGCGCCAGCAGCCAAGAGGGGATAGCGGGAGTGGGGGATGAGCAGTACTTC
CASSQEGIAGVGDEQYF